Included here is one T cell receptor beta chain sequence, with context. Its antigen is still unknown. The data stem from a study of CD8 T cells in Susac syndrome. Germline CDR1 SEHNR, CDR2 FQNEAQ (reference sequence). With 4 bases clipped from V and 2 bases from J, the junction kept 11 bases outside the gene matches. The CDR3 is 16 residues long. Findings of the study overall: Across the total CD8+ repertoires, 15 to 20 Susac-specific public clones were detected, and across the CD8+ TEMRA repertoires, roughly 5 such clones were detected.

Random hexamers were used to reverse transcribe 0.5 to 1 ug of RNA. The CDR3 of TCR beta was amplified by immunoSEQ multiplex PCR across 54 Vbeta and 13 Jbeta. TCRdb redid the calling of the immunoSEQ multiplex PCR reads with MiXCR, one entry per CDR3 protein. The sample has around 100,000 distinct CDR3 sequences, about 95% seen once. The chain couples TRBV7-9 to TRBJ2-7; 7 bases map to TRBD2. The sequence came from a human donor with Susac syndrome. Sample: CD8+ T cells from PBMCs. Here the CDR3 DNA reads TGTGCCAGCAGCTCCCCAACTAGCGCCATCACCTACGAGCAGTACTTC. Amino acid sequence: CASSSPTSAITYEQYF.